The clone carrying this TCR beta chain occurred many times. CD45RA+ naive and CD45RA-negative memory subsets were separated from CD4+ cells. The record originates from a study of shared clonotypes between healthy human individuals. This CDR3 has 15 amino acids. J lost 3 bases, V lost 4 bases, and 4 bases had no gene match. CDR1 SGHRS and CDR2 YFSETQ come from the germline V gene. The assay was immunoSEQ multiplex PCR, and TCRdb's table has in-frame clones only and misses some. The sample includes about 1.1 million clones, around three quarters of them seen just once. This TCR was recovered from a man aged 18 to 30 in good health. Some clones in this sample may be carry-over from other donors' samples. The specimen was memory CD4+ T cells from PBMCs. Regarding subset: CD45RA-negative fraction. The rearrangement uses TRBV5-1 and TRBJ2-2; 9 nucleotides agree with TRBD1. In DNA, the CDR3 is TGCGCCAGCAGCGTGGGACAGGGAGACACCGGGGAGCTGTTTTTT. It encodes CASSVGQGDTGELFF.